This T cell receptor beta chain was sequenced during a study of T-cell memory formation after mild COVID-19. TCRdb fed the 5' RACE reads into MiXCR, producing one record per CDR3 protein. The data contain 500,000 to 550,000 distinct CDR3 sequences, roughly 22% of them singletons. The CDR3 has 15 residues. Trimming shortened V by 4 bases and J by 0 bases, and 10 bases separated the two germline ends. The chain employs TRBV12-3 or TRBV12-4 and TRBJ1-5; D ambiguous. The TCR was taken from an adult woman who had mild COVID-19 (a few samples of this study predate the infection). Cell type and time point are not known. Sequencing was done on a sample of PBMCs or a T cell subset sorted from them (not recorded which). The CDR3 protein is CASSSQGFSNQPQHF. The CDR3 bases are TGTGCCAGCAGTTCCCAAGGTTTTAGCAATCAGCCCCAGCATTTT.